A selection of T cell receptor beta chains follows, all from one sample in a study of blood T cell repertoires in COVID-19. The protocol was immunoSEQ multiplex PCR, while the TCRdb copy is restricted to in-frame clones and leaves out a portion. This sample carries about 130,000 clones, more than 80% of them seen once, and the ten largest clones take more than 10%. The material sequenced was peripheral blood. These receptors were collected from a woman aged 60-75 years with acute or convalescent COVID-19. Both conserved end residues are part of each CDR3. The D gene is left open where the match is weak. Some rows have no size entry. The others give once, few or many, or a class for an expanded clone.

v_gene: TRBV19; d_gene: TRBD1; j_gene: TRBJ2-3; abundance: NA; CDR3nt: TGTGCCAGTAGTATACAAACCGGGACAGAATCCTTCACAGATACGCAGTATTTT; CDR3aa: CASSIQTGTESFTDTQYF
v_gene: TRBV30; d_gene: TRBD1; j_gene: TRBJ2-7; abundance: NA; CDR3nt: TGTGCCTGGAGTGTGGGACAGGGGGGTGGGCAGTACTTC; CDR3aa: CAWSVGQGGGQYF
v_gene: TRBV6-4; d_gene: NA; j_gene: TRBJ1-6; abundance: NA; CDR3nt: TGTGCCAGCAGTGACAGGGGTTCACCCCTCCACTTT; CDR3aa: CASSDRGSPLHF
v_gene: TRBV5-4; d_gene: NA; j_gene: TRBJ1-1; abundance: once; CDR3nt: TGTGCCAGCAGCTTGGACAGGGCAATTGAAGCTTTCTTT; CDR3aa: CASSLDRAIEAFF
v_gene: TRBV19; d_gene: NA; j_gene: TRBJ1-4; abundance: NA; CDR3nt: TGTGCCAGTAGTACCGGGTTTTCAACTAATGAAAAACTGTTTTTT; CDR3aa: CASSTGFSTNEKLFF
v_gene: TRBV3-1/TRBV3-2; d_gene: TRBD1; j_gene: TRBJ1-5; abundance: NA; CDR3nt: TGTGCCAGCAGCCAAAATCCACAGGGGTTCAATCAGCCCCAGCATTTT; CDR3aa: CASSQNPQGFNQPQHF
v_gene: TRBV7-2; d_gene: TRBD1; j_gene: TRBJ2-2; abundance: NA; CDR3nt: TGTGCCAGCAGCTTAAGGGACAGGGGGCTTCCCGGGGAGCTGTTTTTT; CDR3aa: CASSLRDRGLPGELFF
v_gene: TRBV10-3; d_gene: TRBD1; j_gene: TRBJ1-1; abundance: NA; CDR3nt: TGTGCCATCAGTGAGGGAAGGGGGCATACGAACACTGAAGCTTTCTTT; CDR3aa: CAISEGRGHTNTEAFF
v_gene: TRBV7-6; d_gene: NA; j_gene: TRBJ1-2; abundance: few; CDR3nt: TGTGCCAGCAGCTTAGGCCCGATGGACAGCAACTATGGCTACACCTTC; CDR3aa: CASSLGPMDSNYGYTF
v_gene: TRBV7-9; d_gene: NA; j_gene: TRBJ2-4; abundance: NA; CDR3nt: TGTGCCAGCAGCTTAGCCGGGATCGACATTCAGTACTTC; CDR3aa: CASSLAGIDIQYF
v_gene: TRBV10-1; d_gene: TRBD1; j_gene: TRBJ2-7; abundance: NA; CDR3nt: TGCGCCAGCAGATCGGGACAGGGGGGTGAGCAGTACTTC; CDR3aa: CASRSGQGGEQYF
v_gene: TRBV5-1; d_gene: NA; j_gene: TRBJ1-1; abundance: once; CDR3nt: TGCGCCAGCAGCTTGAAGGAGAGGCCCACTGAAGCTTTCTTT; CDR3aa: CASSLKERPTEAFF
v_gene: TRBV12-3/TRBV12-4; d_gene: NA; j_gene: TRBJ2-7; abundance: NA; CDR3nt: TGTGCCAGCAGTCGACGACTGGACGAGCAGTACTTC; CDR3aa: CASSRRLDEQYF
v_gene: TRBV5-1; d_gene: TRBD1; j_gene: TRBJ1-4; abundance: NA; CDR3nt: TGCGCCAGCAGCTCCTGGACAGGGGTCGGTGAAAAACTGTTTTTT; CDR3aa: CASSSWTGVGEKLFF
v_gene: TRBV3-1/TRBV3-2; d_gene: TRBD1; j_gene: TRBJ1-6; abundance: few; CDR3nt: TGTGCCAGCAGCCAACGGGACAGGGGATCACCCCTCCACTTT; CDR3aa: CASSQRDRGSPLHF
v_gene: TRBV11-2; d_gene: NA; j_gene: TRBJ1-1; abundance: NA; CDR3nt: TGTGCCAGCAGCCCCCCGAGGCCAACGAACACTGAAGCTTTCTTT; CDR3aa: CASSPPRPTNTEAFF
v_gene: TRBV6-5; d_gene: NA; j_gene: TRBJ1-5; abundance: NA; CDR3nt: TGTGCCAGCAGTTACACATACAGGGCCGGAGGTTTGCCCCAGCATTTT; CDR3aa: CASSYTYRAGGLPQHF
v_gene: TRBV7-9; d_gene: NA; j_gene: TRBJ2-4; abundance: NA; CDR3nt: TGTGCCAGCAGCTTAGATGGGCGGGGAGCGGTAAACATTCAGTACTTC; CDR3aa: CASSLDGRGAVNIQYF
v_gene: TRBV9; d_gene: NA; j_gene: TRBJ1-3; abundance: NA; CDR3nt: TGTGCCAGCAGCGTAGAAGGGGAAACCTTCTCTGGAAACACCATATATTTT; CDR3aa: CASSVEGETFSGNTIYF
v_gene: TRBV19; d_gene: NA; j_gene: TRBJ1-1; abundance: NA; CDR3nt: TGTGCCAGTAGTATGAGGGAGGTTAACACTGAAGCTTTCTTT; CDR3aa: CASSMREVNTEAFF
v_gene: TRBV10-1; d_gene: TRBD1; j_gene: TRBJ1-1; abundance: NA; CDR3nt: TGCGCCAGCTGGGTCACAGGGGACGGGAACACTGAAGCTTTCTTT; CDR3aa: CASWVTGDGNTEAFF
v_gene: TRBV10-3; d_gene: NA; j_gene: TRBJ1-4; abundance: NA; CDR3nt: TGTGCCATCAGTGAAGCTACAGCTAATGAAAAACTGTTTTTT; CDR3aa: CAISEATANEKLFF
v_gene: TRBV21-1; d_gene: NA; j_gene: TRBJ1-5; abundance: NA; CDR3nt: TGTGCCAGCAGCAACCATAGCAATCAGCCCCAGCATTTT; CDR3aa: CASSNHSNQPQHF
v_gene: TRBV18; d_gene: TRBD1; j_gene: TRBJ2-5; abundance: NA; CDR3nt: TGTGCCAGCTCACCGAGACAGGGGCCAGAGACCCAGTACTTC; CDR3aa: CASSPRQGPETQYF
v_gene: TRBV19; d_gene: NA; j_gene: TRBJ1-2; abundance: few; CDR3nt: TGTGCCAGTAGTATGGGGGGATCGGGAAACTATGGCTACACCTTC; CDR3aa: CASSMGGSGNYGYTF
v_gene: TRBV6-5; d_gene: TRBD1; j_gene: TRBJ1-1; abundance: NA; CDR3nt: TGTGCCAGCAGTCCGGGACAGCTCGAAGCTTTCTTT; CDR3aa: CASSPGQLEAFF
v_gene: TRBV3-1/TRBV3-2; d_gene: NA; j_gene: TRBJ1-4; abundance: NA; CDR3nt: TGTGCCAGCAGCCAAGTTCTGAATGAAAAACTGTTTTTT; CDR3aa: CASSQVLNEKLFF
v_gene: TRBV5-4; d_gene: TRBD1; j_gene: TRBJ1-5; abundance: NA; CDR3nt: TGTGCCAGCAGCTTACAGGGGCGGATTAATCAGCCCCAGCATTTT; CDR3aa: CASSLQGRINQPQHF
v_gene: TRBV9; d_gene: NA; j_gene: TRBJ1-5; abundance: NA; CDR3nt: TGTGCCAGCAGCGTAGACCTTGGGGGCAACCAGCCCCAGCATTTT; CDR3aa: CASSVDLGGNQPQHF
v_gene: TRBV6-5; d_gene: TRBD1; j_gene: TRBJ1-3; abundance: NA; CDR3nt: TGTGCCAGCAGCCTAGACAGGGCTACTGGAAACACCATATATTTT; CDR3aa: CASSLDRATGNTIYF
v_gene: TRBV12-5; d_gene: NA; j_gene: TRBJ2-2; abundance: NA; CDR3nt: TGTGCTAGTGGTTCGGGGGCGAACACCGGGGAGCTGTTTTTT; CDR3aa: CASGSGANTGELFF
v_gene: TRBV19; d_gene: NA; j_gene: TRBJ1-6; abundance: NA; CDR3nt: TGTGCCAGTAGCAAAAACCCCGGCGGGAGCTCCTATAATTCACCCCTCCACTTT; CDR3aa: CASSKNPGGSSYNSPLHF
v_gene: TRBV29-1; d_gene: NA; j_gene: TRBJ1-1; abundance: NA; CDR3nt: TGCAGCGTTGCAGGGCCAAACACTGAAGCTTTCTTT; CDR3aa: CSVAGPNTEAFF
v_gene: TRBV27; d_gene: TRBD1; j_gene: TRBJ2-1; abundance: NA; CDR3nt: TGTGCCAGCACAGGGGGAAATGAGCAGTTCTTC; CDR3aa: CASTGGNEQFF
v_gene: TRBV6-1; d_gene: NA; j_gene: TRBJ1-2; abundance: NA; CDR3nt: TGTGCCAGCAGTGAAGCCCTTAGGTCCAGCGAGAGCTTC; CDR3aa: CASSEALRSSESF
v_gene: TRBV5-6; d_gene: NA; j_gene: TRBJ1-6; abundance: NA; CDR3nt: TGTGCCAGCAAAACAAGTCAGGTTAATTCACCCCTCCACTTT; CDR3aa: CASKTSQVNSPLHF
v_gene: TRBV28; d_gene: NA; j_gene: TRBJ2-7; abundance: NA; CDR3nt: TGTGCCAGCAGTCGACAGGGAGGCTACGAGCAGTACTTC; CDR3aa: CASSRQGGYEQYF
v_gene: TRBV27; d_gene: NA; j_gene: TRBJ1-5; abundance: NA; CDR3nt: TGTGCCAGCAGTTTGAGAGGGGGACATAATCAGCCCCAGCATTTT; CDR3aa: CASSLRGGHNQPQHF
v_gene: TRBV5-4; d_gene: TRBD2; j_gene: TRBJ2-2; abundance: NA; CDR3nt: TGTGCCAGCAGCTTGACTAGCGGGGTCAACGGGGAGCTGTTTTTT; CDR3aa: CASSLTSGVNGELFF
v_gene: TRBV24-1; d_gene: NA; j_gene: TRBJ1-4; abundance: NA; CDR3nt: TGTGCCACCAACGAAGGGGGAAACTCCTTGGGGGTGCTTAATGAAAAACTGTTTTTT; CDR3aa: CATNEGGNSLGVLNEKLFF
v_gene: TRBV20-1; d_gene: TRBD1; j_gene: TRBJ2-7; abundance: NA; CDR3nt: TGCAGTGCTAGTAGACAGGGAAGCGAGCAGTACTTC; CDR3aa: CSASRQGSEQYF
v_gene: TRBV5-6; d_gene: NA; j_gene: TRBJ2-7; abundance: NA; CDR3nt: TGTGCCAGCAGCTTGGACGGTAAAGTCGACGAGCAGTACTTC; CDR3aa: CASSLDGKVDEQYF
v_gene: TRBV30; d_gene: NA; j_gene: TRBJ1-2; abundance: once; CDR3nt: TGTGCCTGGAGTGTACGCCACAGCTCGTTTGATGGCTACACCTTC; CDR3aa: CAWSVRHSSFDGYTF
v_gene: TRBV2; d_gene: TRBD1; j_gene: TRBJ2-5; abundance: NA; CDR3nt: TGTGCCTCGGGGACAGTGCAAGAGACCCAGTACTTC; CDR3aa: CASGTVQETQYF
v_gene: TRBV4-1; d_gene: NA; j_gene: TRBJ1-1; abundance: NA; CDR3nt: TGCGCCAGCCTATCAGGGGCGGAAGCTTTCTTT; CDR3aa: CASLSGAEAFF
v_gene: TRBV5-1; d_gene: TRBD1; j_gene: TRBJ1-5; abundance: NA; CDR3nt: TGCGCCAGCAGCTTAGCGGGACAGGGGGGACAGCCCCAGCATTTT; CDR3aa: CASSLAGQGGQPQHF
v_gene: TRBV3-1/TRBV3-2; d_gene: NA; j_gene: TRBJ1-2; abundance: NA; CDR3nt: TGTGCCAGCAGCCAGGCAGGTTCTAACTATGGCTACACCTTC; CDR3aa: CASSQAGSNYGYTF